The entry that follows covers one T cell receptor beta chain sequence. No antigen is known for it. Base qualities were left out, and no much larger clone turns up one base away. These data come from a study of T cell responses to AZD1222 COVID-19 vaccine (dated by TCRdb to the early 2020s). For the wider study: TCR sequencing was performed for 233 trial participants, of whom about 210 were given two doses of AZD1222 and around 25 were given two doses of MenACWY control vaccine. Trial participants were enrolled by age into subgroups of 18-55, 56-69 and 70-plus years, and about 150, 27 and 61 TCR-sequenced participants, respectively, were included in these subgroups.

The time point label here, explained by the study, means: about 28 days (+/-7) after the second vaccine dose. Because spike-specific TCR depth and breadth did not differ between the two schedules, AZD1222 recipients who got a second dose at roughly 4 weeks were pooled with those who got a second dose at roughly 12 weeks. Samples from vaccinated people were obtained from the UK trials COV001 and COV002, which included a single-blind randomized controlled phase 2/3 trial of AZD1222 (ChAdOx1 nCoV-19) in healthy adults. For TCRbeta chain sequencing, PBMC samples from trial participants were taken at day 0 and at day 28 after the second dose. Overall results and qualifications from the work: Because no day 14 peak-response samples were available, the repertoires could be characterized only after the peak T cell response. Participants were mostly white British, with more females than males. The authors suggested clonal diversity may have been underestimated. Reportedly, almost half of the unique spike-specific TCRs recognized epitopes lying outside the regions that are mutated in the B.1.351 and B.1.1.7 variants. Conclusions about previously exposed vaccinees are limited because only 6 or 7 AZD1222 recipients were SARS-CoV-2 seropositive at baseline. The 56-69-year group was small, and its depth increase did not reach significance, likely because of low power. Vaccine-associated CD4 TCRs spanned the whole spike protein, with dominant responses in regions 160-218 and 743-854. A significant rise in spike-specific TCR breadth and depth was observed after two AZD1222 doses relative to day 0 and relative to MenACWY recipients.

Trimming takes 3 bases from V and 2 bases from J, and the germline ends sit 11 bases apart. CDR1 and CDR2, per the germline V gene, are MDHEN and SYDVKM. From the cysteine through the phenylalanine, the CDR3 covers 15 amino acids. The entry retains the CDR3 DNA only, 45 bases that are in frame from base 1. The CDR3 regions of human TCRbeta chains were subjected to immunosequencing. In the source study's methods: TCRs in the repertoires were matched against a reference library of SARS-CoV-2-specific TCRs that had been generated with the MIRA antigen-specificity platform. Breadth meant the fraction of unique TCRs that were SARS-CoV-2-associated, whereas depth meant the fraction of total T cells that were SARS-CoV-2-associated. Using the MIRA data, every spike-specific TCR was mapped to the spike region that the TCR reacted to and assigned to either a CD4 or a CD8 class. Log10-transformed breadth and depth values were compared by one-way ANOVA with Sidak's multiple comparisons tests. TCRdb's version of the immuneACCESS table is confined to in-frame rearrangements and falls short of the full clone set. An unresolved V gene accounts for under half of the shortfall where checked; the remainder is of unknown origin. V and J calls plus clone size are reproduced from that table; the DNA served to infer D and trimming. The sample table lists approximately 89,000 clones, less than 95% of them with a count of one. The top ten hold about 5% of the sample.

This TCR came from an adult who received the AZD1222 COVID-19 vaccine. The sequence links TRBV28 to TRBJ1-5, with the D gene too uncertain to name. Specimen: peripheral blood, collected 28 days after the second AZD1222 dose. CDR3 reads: CASSFHTVGNQPQHF. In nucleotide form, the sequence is TGTGCCAGCAGTTTTCACACTGTGGGCAATCAGCCCCAGCATTTT.